Listed below are T cell receptor beta chains from one sample, sequenced in a study of blood T cell repertoires in COVID-19. Measured with immunoSEQ multiplex PCR; TCRdb has only the in-frame clones, and not every one. The sample records tens of thousands of clones, 65% to 85% being singletons. The specimen was peripheral blood. The receptor source for this set is a human donor in a cohort sampled during active COVID-19. Each CDR3 is given with its conserved first and last residue. The order of the fields is CDR3 length, clone size, J gene, D gene, V gene, CDR3 DNA, CDR3 protein. A D gene is named only where the DNA matches it firmly. Clone size is shown for a subset of rows, as once, few, many or a class of expanded clone.

>15|NA|TRBJ2-5|TRBD1|TRBV7-8
TGTGCCAGCAGCTCCACAGGGGGGAAGGGGGGGACCCAGTACTTC
CASSSTGGKGGTQYF
>15|NA|TRBJ2-3|NA|TRBV7-2
TGTGCCAGCAGCCTAGGCCCGGCGGGCACAGATACGCAGTATTTT
CASSLGPAGTDTQYF
>14|NA|TRBJ2-4|NA|TRBV10-2
TGCGCCAGCAGCAGGCCTCCACAGGAAAACATTCAGTACTTC
CASSRPPQENIQYF
>12|NA|TRBJ2-5|NA|TRBV6-5
TGTGCCAGCAGCGCGTTGCAAGAGACCCAGTACTTC
CASSALQETQYF
>18|NA|TRBJ2-2|TRBD1|TRBV27
TGTGCCAGCAGTACCCGGACAGGGAGTAAGGGCCCCGCCGGGGAGCTGTTTTTT
CASSTRTGSKGPAGELFF
>14|NA|TRBJ1-2|NA|TRBV4-2
TGTGCCAGCAGCCAAGAGGCCCGAAACTATGGCTACACCTTC
CASSQEARNYGYTF
>14|NA|TRBJ2-7|TRBD2|TRBV29-1
TGCAGCGTTTCGGGGGGGAAAGGCTCCTACGAGCAGTACTTC
CSVSGGKGSYEQYF
>11|NA|TRBJ2-4|NA|TRBV20-1
TGCAGTGCTAGTCAGGGATACATTCAGTACTTC
CSASQGYIQYF
>14|NA|TRBJ1-2|NA|TRBV6-5
TGTGCCAGCTCGACCCGGGCAGGGAACTATGGCTACACCTTC
CASSTRAGNYGYTF
>15|NA|TRBJ1-2|NA|TRBV28
TGTGCCAGCAGACCTAGACCCCGACGGTGGGATGGCTACACCTTC
CASRPRPRRWDGYTF
>16|NA|TRBJ2-1|TRBD1|TRBV24-1
TGTGCCACCAGTGATCGACCCAGGACAGGGGGCAATGAGCAGTTCTTC
CATSDRPRTGGNEQFF
>15|few|TRBJ2-3|TRBD2|TRBV5-1
TGCGCCAGCAGCTTGTGGACTAGCGGGGCAGATACGCAGTATTTT
CASSLWTSGADTQYF
>15|NA|TRBJ1-6|NA|TRBV27
TGTGCCAGCAGTCGGGTACAGGGTAACCTTTCACCCCTCCACTTT
CASSRVQGNLSPLHF